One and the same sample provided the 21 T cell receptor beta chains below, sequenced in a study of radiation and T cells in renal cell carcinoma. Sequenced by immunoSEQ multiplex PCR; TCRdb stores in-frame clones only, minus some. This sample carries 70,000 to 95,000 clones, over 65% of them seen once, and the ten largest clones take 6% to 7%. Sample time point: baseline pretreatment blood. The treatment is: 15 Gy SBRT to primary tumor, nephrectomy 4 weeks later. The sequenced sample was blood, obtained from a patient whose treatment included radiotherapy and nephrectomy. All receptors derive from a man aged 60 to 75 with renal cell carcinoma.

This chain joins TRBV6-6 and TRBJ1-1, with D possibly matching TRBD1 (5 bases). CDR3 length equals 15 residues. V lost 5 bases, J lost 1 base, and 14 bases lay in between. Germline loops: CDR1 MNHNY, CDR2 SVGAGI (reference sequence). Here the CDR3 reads CASSQPGGGNTEAFF. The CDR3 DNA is TGTGCCAGCAGTCAACCTGGTGGGGGGAACACTGAAGCTTTCTTT.

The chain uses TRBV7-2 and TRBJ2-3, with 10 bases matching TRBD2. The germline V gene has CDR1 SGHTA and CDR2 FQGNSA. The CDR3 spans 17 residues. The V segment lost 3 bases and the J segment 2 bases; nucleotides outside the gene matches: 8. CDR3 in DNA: TGTGCCAGCAGCTTTCCTAGCGGGAGAGGTTTCACAGATACGCAGTATTTT. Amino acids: CASSFPSGRGFTDTQYF. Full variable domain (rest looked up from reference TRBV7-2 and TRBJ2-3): GAGVSQSPSNKVTEKGKDVELRCDPISGHTALYWYRQSLGQGLEFLIYFQGNSAPDKSGLPSDRFSAERTGGSVSTLTIQRTQQEDSAVYLCASSFPSGRGFTDTQYFGPGTRLTVL.

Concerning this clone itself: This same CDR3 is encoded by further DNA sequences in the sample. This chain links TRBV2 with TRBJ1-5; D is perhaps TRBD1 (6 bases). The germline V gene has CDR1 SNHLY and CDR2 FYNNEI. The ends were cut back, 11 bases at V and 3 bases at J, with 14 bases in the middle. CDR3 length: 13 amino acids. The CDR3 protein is CAGKTGPNQPQHF. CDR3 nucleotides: TGTGCCGGAAAGACAGGCCCCAATCAGCCCCAGCATTTT.

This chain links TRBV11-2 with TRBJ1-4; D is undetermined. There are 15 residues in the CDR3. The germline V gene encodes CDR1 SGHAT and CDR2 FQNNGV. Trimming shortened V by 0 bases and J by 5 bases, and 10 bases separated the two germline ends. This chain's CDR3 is CASSLDLATNEKLFF. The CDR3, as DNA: TGTGCCAGCAGCTTAGATCTGGCCACAAATGAAAAACTGTTTTTT.

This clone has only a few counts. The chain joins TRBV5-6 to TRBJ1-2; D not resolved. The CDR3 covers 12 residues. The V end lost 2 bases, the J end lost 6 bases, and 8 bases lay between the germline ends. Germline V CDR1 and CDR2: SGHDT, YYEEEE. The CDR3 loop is CASSLGGNGYTF. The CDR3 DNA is TGTGCCAGCAGCTTAGGAGGGAATGGCTACACCTTC.

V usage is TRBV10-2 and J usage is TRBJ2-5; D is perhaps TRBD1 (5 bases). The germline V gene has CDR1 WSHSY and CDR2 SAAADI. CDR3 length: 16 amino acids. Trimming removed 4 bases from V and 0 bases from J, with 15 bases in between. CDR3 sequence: CASSGRQPIYQETQYF. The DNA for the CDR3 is TGCGCCAGCAGTGGTAGACAGCCGATATACCAAGAGACCCAGTACTTC.

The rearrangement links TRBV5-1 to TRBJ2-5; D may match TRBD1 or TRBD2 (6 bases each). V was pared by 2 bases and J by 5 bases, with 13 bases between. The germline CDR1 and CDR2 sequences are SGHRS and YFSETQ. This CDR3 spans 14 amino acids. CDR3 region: CASSLMGGRETQYF. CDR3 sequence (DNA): TGCGCCAGCAGCTTAATGGGGGGCCGGGAGACCCAGTACTTC.

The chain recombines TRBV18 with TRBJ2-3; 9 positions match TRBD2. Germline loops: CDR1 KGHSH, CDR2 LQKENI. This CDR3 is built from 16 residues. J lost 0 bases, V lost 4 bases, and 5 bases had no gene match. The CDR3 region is CASSLVLAGSTDTQYF. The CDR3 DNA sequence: TGTGCCAGCTCACTTGTTCTAGCGGGGAGCACAGATACGCAGTATTTT.

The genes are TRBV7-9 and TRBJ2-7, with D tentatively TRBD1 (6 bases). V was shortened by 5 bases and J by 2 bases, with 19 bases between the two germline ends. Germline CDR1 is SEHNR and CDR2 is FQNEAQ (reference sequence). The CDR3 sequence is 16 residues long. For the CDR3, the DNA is TGTGCCAGCAGCCTATTCCCTTTGACAGGACCCTACGAGCAGTACTTC. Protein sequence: CASSLFPLTGPYEQYF.

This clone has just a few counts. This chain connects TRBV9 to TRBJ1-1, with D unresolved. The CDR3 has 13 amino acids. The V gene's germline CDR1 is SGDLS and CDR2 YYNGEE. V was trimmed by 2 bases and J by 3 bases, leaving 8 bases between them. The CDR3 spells CASSVGPYTEAFF. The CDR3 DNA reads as TGTGCCAGCAGCGTCGGTCCTTACACTGAAGCTTTCTTT.

The CDR3 region has the DNA TGCGCCAGCAGCACCCGACAGGGCCCAGATACGCAGTATTTT. Translating gives CASSTRQGPDTQYF. The chain employs TRBV4-1 and TRBJ2-3, with 7 bases aligning to TRBD1. Germline V gene sequence: CDR1 MGHRA, CDR2 YSYEKL. The CDR3 has 14 residues. V shed 5 bases and J 4 bases; nucleotides not matched to a gene: 6.

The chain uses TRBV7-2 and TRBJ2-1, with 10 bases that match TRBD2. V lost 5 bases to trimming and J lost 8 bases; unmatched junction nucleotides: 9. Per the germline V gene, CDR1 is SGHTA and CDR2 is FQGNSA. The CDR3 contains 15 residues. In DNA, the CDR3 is TGTGCCAGCAGCAAAGCGGGAGGGCCGGGGGATGAGCAGTTCTTC. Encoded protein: CASSKAGGPGDEQFF.

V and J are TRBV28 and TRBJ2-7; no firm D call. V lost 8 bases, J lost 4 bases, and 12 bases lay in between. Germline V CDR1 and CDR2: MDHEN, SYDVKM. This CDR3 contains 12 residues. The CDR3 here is CASGLVTYEQYF. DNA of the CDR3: TGTGCCAGCGGCCTAGTCACGTACGAGCAGTACTTC. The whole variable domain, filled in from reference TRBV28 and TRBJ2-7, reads DVKVTQSSRYLVKRTGEKVFLECVQDMDHENMFWYRQDPGLGLRLIYFSYDVKMKEKGDIPEGYSVSREKKERFSLILESASTNQTSMYLCASGLVTYEQYFGPGTRLTVT.

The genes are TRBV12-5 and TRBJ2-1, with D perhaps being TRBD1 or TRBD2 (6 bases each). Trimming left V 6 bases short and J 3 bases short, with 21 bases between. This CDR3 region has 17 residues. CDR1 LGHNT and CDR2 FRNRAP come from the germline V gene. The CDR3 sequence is CASGWEFSEGDYNEQFF. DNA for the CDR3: TGTGCTAGTGGATGGGAGTTTTCGGAGGGGGACTACAATGAGCAGTTCTTC. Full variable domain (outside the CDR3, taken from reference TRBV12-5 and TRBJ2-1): DARVTQTPRHKVTEMGQEVTMRCQPILGHNTVFWYRQTMMQGLELLAYFRNRAPLDDSGMPKDRFSAEMPDATLATLKIQPSEPRDSAVYFCASGWEFSEGDYNEQFFGPGTRLTVL.

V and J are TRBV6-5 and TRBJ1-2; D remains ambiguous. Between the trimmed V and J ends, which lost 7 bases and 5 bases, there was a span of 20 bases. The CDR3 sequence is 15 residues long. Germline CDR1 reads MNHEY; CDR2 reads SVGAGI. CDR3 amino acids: CASKKPRASPYGYTF. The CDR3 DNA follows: TGTGCCAGCAAAAAACCCCGAGCATCACCTTATGGCTACACCTTC.

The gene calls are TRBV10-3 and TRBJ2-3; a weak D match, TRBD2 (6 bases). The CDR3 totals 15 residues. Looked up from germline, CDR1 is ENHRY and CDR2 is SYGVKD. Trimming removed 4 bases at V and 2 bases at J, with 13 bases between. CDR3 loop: CAISGSGHDTDTQYF. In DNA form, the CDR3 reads TGTGCCATCAGTGGGAGCGGGCACGACACAGATACGCAGTATTTT.

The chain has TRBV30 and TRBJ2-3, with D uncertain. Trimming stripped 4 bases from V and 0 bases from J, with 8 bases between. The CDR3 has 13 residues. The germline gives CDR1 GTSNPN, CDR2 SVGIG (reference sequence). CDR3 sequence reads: CAWKRMSTDTQYF. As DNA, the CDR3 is TGTGCCTGGAAAAGGATGAGCACAGATACGCAGTATTTT.

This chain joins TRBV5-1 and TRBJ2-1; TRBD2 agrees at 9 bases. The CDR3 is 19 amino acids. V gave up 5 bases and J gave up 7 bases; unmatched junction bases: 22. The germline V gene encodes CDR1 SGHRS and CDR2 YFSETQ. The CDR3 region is CASRPLGSSSGSERNEQFF. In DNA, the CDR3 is TGCGCCAGCAGGCCCTTGGGGAGCAGTAGCGGGAGTGAGCGGAATGAGCAGTTCTTC.

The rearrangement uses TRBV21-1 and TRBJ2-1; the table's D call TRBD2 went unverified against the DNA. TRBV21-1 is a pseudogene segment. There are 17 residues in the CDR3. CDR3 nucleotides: TGTGCCAGCCCTTGTTCAGCGGGAGGACCCGTAGAGGATGAGCAGTTCTTC. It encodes CASPCSAGGPVEDEQFF.

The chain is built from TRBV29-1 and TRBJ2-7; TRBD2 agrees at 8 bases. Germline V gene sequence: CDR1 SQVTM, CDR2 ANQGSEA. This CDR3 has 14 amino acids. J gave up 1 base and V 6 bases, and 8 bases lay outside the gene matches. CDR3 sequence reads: CSVHSGIGSYEQYF. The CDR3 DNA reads TGCAGCGTACATAGCGGGATAGGATCCTACGAGCAGTACTTC.

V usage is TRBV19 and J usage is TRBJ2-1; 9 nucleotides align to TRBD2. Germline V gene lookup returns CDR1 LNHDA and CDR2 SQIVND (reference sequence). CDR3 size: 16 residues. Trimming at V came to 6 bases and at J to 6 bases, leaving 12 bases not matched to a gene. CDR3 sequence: CASRVPGPSGANEQFF. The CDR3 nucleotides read TGTGCCAGTAGAGTCCCGGGGCCTAGCGGGGCCAATGAGCAGTTCTTC. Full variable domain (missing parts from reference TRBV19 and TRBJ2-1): DGGITQSPKYLFRKEGQNVTLSCEQNLNHDAMYWYRQDPGQGLRLIYYSQIVNDFQKGDIAEGYSVSREKKESFPLTVTSAQKNPTAFYLCASRVPGPSGANEQFFGPGTRLTVL.